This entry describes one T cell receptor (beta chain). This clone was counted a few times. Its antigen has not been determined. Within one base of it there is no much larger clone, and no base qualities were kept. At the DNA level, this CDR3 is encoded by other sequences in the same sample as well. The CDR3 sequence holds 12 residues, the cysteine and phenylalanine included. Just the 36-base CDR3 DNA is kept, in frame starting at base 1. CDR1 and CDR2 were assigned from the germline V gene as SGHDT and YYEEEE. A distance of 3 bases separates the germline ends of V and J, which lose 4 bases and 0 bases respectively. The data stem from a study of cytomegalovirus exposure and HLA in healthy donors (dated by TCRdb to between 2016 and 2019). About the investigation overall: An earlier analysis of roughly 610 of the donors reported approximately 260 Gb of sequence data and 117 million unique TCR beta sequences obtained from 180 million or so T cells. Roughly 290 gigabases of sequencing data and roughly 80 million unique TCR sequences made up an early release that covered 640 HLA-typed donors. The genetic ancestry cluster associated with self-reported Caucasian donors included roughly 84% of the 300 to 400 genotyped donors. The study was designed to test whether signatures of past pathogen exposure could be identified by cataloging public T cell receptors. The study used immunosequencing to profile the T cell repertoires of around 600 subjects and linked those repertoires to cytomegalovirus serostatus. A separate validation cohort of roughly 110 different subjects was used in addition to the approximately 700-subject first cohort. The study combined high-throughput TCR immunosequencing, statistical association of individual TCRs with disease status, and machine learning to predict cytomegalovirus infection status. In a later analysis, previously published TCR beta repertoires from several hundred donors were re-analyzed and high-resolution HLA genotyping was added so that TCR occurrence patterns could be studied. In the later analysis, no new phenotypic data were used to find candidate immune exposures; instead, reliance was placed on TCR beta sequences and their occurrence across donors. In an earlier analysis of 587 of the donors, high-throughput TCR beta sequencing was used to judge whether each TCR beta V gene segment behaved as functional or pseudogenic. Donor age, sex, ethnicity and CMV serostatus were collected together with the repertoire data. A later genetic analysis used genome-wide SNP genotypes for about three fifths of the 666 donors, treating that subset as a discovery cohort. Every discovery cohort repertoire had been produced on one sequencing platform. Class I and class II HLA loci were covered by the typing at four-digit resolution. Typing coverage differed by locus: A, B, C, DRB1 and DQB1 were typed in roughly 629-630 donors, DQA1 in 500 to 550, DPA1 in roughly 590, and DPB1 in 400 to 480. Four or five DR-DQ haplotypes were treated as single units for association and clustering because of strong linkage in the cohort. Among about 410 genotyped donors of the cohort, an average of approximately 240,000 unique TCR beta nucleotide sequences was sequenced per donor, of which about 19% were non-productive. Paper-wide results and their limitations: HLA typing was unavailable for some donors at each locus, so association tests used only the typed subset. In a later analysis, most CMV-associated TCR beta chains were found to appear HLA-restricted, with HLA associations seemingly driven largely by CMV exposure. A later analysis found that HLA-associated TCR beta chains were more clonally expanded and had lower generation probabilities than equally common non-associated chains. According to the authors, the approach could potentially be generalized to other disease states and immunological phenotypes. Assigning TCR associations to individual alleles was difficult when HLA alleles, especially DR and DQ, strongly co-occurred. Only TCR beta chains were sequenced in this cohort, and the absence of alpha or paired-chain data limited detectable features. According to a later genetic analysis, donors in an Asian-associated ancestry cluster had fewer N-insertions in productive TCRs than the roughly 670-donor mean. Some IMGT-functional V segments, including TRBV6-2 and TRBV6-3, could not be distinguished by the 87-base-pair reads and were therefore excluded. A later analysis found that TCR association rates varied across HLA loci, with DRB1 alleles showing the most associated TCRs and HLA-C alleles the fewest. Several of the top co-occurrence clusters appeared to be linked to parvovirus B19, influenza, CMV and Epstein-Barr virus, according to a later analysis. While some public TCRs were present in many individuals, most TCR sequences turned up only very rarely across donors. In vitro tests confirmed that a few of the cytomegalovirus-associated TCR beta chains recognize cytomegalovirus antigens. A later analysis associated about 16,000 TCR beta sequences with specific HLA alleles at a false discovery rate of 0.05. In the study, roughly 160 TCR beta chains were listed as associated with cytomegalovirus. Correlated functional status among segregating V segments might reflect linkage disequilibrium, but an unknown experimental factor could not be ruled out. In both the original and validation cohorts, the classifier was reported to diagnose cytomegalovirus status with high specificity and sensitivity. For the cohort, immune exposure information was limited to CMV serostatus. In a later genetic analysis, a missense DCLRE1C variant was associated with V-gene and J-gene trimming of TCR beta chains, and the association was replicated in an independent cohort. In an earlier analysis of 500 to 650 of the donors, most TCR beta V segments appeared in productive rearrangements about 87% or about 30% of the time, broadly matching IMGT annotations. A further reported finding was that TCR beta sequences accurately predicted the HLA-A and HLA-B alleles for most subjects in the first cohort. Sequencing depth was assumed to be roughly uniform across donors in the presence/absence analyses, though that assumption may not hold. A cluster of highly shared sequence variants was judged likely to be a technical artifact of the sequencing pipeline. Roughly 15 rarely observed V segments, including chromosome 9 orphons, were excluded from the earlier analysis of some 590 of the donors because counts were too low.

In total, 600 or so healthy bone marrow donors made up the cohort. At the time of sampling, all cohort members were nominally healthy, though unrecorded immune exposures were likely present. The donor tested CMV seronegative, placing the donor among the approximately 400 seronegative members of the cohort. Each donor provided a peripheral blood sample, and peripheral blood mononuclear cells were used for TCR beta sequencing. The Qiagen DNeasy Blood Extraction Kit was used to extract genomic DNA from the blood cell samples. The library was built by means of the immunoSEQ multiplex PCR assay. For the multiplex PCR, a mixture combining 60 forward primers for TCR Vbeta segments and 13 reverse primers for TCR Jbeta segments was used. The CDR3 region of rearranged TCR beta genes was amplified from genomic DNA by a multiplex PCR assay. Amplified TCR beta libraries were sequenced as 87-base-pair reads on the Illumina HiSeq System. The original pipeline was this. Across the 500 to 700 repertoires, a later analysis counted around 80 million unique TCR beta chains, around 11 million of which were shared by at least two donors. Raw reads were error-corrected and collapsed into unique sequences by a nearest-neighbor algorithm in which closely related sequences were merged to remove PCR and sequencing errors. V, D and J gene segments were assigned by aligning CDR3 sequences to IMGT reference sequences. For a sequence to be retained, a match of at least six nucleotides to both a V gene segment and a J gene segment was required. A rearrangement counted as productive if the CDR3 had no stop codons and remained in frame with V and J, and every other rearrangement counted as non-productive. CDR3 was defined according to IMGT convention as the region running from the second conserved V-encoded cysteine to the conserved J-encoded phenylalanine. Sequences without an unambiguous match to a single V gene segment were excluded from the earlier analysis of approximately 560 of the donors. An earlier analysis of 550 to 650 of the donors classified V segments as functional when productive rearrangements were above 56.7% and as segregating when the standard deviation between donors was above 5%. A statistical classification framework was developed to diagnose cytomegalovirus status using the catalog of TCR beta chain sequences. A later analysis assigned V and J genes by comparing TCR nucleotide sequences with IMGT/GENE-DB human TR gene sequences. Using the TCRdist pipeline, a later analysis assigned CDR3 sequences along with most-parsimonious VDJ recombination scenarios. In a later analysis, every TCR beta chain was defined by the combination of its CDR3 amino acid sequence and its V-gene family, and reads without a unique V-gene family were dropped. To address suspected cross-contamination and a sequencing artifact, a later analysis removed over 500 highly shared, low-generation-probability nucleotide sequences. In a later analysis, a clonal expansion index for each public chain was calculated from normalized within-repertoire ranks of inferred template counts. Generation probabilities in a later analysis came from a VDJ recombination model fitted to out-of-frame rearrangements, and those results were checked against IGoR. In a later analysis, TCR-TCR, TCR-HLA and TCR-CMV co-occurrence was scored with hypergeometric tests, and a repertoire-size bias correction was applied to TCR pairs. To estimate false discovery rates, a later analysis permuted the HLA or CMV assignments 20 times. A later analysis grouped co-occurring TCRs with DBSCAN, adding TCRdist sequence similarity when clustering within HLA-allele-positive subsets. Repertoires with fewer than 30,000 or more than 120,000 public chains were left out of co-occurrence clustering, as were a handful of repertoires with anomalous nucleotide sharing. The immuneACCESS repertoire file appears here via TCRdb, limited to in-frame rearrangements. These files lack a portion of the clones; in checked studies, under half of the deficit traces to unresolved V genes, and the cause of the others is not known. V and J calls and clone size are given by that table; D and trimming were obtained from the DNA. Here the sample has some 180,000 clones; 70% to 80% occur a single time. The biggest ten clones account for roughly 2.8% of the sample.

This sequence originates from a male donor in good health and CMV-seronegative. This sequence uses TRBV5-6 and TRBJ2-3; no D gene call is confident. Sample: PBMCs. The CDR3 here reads CASSLSTDTQYF. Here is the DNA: TGTGCCAGCAGCCTAAGCACAGATACGCAGTATTTT.